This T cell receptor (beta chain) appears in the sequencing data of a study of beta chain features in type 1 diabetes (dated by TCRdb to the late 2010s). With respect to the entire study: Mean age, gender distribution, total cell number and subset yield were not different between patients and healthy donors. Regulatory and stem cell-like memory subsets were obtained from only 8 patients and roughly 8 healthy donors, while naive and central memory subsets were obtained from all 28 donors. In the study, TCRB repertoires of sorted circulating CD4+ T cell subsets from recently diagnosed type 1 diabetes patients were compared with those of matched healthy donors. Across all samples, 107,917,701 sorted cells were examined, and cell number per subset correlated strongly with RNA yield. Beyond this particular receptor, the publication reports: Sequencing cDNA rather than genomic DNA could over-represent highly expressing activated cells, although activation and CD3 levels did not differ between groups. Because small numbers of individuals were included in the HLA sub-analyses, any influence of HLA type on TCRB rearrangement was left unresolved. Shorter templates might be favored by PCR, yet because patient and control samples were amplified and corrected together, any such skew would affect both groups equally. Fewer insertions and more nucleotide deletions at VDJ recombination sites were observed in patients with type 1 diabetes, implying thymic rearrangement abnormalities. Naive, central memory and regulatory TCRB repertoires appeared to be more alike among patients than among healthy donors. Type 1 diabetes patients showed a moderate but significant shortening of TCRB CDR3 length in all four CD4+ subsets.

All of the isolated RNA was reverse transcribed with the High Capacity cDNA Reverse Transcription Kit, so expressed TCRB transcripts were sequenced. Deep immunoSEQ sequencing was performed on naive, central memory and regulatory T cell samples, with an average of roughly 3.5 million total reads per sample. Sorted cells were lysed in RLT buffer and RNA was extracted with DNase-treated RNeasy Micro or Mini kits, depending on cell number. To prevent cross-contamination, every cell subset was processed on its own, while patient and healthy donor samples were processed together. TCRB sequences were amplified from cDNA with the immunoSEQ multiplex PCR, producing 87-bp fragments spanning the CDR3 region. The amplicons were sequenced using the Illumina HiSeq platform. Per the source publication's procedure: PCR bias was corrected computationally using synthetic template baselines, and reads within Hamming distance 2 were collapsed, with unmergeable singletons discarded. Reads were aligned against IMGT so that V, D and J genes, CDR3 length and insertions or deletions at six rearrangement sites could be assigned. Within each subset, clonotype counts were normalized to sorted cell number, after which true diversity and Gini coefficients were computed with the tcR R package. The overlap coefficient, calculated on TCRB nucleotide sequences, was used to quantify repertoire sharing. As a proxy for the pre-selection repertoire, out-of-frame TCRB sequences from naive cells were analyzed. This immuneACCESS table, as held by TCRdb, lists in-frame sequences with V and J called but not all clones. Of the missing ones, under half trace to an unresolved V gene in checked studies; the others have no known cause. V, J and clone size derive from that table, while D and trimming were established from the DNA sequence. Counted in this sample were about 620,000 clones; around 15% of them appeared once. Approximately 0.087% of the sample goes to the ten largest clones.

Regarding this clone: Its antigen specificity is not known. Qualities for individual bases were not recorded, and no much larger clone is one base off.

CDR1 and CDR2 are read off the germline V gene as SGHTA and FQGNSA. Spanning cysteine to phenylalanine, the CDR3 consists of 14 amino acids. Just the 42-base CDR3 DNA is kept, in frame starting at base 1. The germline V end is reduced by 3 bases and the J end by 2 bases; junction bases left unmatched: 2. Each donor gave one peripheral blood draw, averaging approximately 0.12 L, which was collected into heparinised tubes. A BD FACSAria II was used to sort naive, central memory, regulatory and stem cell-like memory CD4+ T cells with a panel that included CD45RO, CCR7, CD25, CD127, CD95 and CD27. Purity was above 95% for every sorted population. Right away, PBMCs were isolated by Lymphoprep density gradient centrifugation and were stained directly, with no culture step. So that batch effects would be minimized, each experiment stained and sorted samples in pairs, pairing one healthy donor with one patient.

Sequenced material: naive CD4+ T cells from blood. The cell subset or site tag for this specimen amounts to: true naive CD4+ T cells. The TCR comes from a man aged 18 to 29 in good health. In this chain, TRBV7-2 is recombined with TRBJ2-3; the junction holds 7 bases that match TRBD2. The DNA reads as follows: TGTGCCAGCAGCTTGACTAGCCTCACAGATACGCAGTATTTT. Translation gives CASSLTSLTDTQYF.